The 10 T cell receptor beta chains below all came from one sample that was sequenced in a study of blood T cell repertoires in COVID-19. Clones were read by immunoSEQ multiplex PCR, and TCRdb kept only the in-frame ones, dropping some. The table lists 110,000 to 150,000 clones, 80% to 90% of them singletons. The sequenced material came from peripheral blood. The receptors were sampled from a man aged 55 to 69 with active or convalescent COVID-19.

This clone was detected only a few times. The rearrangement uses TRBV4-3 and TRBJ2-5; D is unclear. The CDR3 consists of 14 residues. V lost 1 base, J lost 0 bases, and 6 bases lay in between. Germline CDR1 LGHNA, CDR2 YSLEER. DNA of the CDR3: TGCGCCAGCAGCCAAGCTAGAAACCAAGAGACCCAGTACTTC. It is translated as CASSQARNQETQYF.

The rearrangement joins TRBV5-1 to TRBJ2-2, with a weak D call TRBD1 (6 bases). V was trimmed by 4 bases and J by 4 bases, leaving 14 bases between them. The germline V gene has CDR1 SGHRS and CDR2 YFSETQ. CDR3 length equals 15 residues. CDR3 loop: CASSRDRSGTGELFF. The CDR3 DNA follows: TGCGCCAGCAGCCGAGACAGGTCGGGCACCGGGGAGCTGTTTTTT.

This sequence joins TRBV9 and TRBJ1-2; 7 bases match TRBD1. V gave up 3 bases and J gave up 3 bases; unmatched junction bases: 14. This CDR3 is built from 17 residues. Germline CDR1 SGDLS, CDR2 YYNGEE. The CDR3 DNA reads TGTGCCAGCAGCGCGGCGGCGTCGGACAGGCTAGACTATGGCTACACCTTC. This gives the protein CASSAAASDRLDYGYTF. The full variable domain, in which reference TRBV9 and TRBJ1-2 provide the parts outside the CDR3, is DSGVTQTPKHLITATGQRVTLRCSPRSGDLSVYWYQQSLDQGLQFLIQYYNGEERAKGNILERFSAQQFPDLHSELNLSSLELGDSALYFCASSAAASDRLDYGYTFGSGTRLTVV.

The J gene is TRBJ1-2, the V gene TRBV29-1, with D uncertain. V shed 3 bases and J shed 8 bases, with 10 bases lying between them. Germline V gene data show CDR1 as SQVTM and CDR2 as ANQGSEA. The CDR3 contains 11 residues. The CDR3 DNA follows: TGCAGCGTTGAGCGTCGAGGAGGCTACACCTTC. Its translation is CSVERRGGYTF.

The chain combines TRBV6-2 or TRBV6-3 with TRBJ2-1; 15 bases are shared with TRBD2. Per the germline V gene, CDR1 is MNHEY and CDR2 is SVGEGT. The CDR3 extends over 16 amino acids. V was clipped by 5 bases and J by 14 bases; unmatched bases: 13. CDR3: CASSTQRTSGGVKEFF. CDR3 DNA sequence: TGTGCCAGCAGTACCCAAAGGACTAGCGGGGGGGTTAAGGAGTTCTTC.

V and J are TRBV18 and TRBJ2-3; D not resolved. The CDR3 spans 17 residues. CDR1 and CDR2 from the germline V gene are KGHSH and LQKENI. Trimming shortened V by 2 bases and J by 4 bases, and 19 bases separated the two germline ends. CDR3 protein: CASSPRVAREVSDTQYF. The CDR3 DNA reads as TGTGCCAGCTCACCAAGAGTGGCTAGAGAAGTCTCAGATACGCAGTATTTT. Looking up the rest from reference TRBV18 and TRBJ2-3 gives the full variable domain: NAGVMQNPRHLVRRRGQEARLRCSPMKGHSHVYWYRQLPEEGLKFMVYLQKENIIDESGMPKERFSAEFPKEGPSILRIQQVVRGDSAAYFCASSPRVAREVSDTQYFGPGTRLTVL.

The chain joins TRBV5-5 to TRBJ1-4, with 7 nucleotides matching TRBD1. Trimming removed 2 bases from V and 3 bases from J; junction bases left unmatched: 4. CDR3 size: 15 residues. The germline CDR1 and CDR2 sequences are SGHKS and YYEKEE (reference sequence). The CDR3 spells CASSFEGAANEKLFF. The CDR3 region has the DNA TGTGCCAGCAGCTTTGAGGGGGCGGCTAATGAAAAACTGTTTTTT. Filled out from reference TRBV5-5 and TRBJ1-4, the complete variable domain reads DAGVTQSPTHLIKTRGQQVTLRCSPISGHKSVSWYQQVLGQGPQFIFQYYEKEERGRGNFPDRFSARQFPNYSSELNVNALLLGDSALYLCASSFEGAANEKLFFGSGTQLSVL.

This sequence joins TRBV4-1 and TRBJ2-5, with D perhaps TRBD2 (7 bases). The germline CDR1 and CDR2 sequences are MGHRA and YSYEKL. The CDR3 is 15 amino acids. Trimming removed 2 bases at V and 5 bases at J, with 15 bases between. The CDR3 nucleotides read TGCGCCAGCAGCCAACGGGGGGCGAAAGGGGAGACCCAGTACTTC. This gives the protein CASSQRGAKGETQYF.

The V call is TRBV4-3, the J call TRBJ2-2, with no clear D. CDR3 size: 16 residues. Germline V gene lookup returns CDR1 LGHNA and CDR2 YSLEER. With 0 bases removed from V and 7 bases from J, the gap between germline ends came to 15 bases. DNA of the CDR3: TGCGCCAGCAGCCAAGATCGCCCGACTTATGGCGGGGAGCTGTTTTTT. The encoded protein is CASSQDRPTYGGELFF.

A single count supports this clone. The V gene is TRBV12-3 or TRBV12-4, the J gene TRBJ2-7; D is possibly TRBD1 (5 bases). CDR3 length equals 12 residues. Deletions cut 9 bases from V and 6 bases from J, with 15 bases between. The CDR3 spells CASKWGNLEQYF. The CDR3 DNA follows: TGTGCCAGTAAATGGGGCAATCTCGAGCAGTACTTC.